One and the same sample provided the 3 T cell receptor beta chains below, sequenced in a study of Graves' ophthalmopathy and Graves' hyperthyroidism (dated by TCRdb to the late 2010s). TCRdb lists the instrument as Illumina HiSeq 2000. TCR beta CDR3 regions were amplified from RNA transcripts for repertoire sequencing. The first round was an RT-PCR using HTBI primers with the Qiagen OneStep RT-PCR kit, and this first round was followed by a second-round multiplex PCR, then size selection and purification. TCRdb itself trimmed the public reads at Q25 with fastp, ran MiXCR and retained productive beta chains. Rows are combined by CDR3 protein, so each entry shows the most common genes and DNA. Within this sample are 600,000 to 700,000 distinct CDR3 sequences, with roughly 41% of them counted one time only. The ten largest clones add up to 3.3% of the sample. Sequences were obtained from peripheral blood. All receptors come from an adult man with Graves' ophthalmopathy.

The DNA for the CDR3 is TGTGCCAGCAGTACTCAGGAGACTGAAGCTTTCTTT. Its protein product is CASSTQETEAFF. This chain uses TRBV2 with TRBJ1-1; D is undetermined. The CDR3 has 12 amino acids. The germline CDR1 and CDR2 sequences are SNHLY and FYNNEI. V was trimmed by 5 bases and J by 5 bases, leaving 9 bases between them.

In its sample, this clonotype was seen many times. The chain links TRBV9 to TRBJ2-6; perhaps TRBD1 as D (5 bases). CDR3 length equals 15 residues. Trimming pared 5 bases from V and 1 base from J, leaving 10 bases between. Germline-derived CDR1 and CDR2 are SGDLS and YYNGEE. In DNA, the CDR3 is TGTGCCAGCAGGGATGACAGATCTGGGGCCAACGTCCTGACTTTC. It codes for CASRDDRSGANVLTF.

This clonotype was seen a handful of times. The chain employs TRBV7-9 and TRBJ2-5; 7 bases match TRBD1. Germline assignment: CDR1 SEHNR and CDR2 FQNEAQ (reference sequence). The CDR3 extends over 16 amino acids. V lost 3 bases, J lost 5 bases, and 12 bases stayed unmatched. For the CDR3, the DNA is TGTGCCAGCAGCTTGGGGAAACAGGGGAAGGAGGAGACCCAGTACTTC. This translates into CASSLGKQGKEETQYF.